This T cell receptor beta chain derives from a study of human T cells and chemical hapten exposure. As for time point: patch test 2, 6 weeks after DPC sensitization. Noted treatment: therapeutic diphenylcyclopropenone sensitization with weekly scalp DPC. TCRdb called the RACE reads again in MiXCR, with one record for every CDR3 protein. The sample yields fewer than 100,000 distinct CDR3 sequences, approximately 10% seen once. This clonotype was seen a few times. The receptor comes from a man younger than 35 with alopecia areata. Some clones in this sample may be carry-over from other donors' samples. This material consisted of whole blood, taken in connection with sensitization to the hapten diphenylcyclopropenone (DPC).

This CDR3 reads CASSPLDRGPTDTQYF. The CDR3 bases are TGTGCCAGCTCACCCCTGGACAGGGGGCCAACAGATACGCAGTATTTT. The chain couples TRBV18 to TRBJ2-3; 11 bases align to TRBD1. The CDR3 is 16 amino acids. The germline CDR1 and CDR2 sequences are KGHSH and LQKENI. V gave up 3 bases and J gave up 3 bases; unmatched junction bases: 5.